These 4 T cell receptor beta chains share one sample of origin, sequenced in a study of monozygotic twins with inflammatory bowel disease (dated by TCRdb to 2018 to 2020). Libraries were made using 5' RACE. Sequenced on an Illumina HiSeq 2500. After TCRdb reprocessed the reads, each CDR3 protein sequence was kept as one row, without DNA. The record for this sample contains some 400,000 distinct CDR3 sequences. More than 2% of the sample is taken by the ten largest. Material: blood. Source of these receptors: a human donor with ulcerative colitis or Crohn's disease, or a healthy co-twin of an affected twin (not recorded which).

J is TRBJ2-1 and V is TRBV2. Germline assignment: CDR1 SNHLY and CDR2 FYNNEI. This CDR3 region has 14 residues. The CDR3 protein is CASSAPTFRNEQFF.

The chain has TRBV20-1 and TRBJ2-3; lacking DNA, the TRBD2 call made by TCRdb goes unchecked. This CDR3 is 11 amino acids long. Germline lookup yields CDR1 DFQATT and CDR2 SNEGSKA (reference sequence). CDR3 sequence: CSAVESYTQYF.

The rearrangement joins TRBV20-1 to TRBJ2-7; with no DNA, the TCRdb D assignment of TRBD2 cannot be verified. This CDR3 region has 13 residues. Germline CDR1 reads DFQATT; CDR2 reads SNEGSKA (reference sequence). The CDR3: CSAAGLAAYEQYF.

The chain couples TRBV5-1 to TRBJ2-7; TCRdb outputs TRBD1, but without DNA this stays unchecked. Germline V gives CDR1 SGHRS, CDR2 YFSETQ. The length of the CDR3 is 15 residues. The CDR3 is CASSLVGTGVDEQYF.